This TCR beta chain was recovered during a study of identical twins. Study-level points and caveats: While abundant cord blood beta clonotypes carried fewer insertions, memory repertoires showed no such pattern. A partial confounding effect on zero-insertion analyses could come from invariant MAIT and iNKT cells.

Addition of a universal primer site occurred through template switching, and cDNA carried unique molecular identifiers. TCRdb reprocessed the 5' RACE reads with MiXCR, giving one entry per CDR3 protein. This table has 1.5 million to 2 million distinct CDR3 sequences, around 33% appearing once. V shed 7 bases and J 1 base; nucleotides not matched to a gene: 3. CDR3 size: 14 residues. Germline V gives CDR1 LNHDA, CDR2 SQIVND (reference sequence). This clonotype has a handful of counts. Its target is not known. This receptor was taken from a newborn girl in good health. The rearrangement joins TRBV19 to TRBJ2-4; 8 bases line up with TRBD1. The sequencing input was cord blood. The CDR3 reads CASTRQGAKNIQYF. The CDR3 DNA reads as TGTGCCAGTACCCGACAGGGGGCCAAAAACATTCAGTACTTC.